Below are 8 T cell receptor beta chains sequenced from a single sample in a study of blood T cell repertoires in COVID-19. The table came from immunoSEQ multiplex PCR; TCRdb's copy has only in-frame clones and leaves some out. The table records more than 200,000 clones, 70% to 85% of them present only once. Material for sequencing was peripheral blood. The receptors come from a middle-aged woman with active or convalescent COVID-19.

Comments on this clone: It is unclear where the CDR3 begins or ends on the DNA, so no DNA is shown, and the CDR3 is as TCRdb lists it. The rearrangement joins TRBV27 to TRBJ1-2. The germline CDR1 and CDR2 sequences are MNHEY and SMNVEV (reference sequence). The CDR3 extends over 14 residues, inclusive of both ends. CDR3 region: CASSFGSGGGGYTF.

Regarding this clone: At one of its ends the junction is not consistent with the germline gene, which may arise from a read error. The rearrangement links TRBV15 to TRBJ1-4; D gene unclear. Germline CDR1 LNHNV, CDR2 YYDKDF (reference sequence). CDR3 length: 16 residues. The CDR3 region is CATSRGLVRANEKLFF. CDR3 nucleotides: TGTGCCACCAGTAGAGGGTTGGTTCGGGCTAATGAAAAACTGTTTTTT.

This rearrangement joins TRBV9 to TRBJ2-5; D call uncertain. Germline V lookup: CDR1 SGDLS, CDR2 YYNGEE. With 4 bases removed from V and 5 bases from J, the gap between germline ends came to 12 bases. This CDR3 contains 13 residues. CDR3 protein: CASSSDRGETQYF. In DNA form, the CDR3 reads TGTGCCAGCAGCTCAGACCGCGGTGAGACCCAGTACTTC.

CDR3 nucleotide sequence: TGTGCCAGCAGCGTAACGATTTTGCGGGGGCCGAACGGCGGGGAGCTGTTTTTT. Translating it yields CASSVTILRGPNGGELFF. The V and J genes are TRBV9 and TRBJ2-2; possibly TRBD2 for D (7 bases). CDR3 length equals 18 residues. Trimming shortened V by 1 base and J by 7 bases, and 23 bases separated the two germline ends. Germline CDR1 is SGDLS and CDR2 is YYNGEE.

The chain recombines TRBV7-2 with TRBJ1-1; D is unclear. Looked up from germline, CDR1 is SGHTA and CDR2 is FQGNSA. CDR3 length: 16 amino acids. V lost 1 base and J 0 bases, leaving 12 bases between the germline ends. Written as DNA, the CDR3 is TGTGCCAGCAGCTTAGATTCCCCTATCCTGAACACTGAAGCTTTCTTT. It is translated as CASSLDSPILNTEAFF. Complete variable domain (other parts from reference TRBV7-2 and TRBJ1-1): GAGVSQSPSNKVTEKGKDVELRCDPISGHTALYWYRQSLGQGLEFLIYFQGNSAPDKSGLPSDRFSAERTGGSVSTLTIQRTQQEDSAVYLCASSLDSPILNTEAFFGQGTRLTVV.

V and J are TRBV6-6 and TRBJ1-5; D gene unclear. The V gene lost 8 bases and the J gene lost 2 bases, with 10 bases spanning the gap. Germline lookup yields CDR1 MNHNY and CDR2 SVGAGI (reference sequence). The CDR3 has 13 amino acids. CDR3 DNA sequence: TGTGCCAGCGATCAGATTGGCAATCAGCCCCAGCATTTT. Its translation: CASDQIGNQPQHF.

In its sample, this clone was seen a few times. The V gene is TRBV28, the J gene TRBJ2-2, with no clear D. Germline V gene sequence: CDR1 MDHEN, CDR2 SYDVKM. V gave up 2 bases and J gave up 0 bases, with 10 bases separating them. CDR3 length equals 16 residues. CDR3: CASSLISTANTGELFF. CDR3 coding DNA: TGTGCCAGCAGTTTAATCTCCACAGCGAACACCGGGGAGCTGTTTTTT.

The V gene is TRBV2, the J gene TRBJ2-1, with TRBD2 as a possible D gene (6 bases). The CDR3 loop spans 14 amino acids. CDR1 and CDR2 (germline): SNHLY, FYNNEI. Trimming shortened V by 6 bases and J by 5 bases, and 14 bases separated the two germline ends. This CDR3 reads CASSPSGTDNEQFF. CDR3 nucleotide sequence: TGTGCCAGCAGCCCATCCGGGACTGACAATGAGCAGTTCTTC.